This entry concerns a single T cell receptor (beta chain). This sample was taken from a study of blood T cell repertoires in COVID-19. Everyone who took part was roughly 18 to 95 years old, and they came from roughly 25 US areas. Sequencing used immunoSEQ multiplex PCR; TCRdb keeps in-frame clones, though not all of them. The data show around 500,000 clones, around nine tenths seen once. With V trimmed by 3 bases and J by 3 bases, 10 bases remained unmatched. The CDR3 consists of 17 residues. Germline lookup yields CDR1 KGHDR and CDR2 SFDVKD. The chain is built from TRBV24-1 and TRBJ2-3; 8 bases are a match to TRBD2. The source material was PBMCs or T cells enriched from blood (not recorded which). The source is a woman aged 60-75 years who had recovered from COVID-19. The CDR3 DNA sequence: TGTGCCACCAGTGATACTCGTCTAGCGGGTAGAACAGATACGCAGTATTTT. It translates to CATSDTRLAGRTDTQYF.